In this sample, the clone carrying this T cell receptor beta chain turned up a few times. The antigen remains undetermined. This sample was taken from a study of T cells in Graves' hyperthyroidism and ophthalmopathy. General study findings and limits: Ophthalmopathy and stable hyperthyroidism were separated by a 13 V-J model. Within blood appeared most thyroid clonotypes that had expanded above 0.001.

Trimming took 5 bases from V and 7 from J, leaving 14 bases between them. This CDR3 has 14 residues. The CDR3 regions of TCR beta were amplified from RNA transcripts. Using the HTBI primer set, a first-round RT-PCR was run on the TCR CDR3. One entry per CDR3 protein, called by TCRdb with MiXCR from the multiplex PCR reads. The sample holds approximately 510,000 distinct CDR3 sequences, less than 25% seen once. This clonotype originated in a man younger than 35 with Graves' hyperthyroidism. The sample comprised blood. The rearrangement joins TRBV12-3 or TRBV12-4 to TRBJ2-2; TRBD2 is a possible D gene (6 bases). This CDR3 reads CASSGVWGGGELFF. The CDR3 nucleotides are TGTGCCAGCAGTGGGGTATGGGGAGGCGGGGAGCTGTTTTTT.